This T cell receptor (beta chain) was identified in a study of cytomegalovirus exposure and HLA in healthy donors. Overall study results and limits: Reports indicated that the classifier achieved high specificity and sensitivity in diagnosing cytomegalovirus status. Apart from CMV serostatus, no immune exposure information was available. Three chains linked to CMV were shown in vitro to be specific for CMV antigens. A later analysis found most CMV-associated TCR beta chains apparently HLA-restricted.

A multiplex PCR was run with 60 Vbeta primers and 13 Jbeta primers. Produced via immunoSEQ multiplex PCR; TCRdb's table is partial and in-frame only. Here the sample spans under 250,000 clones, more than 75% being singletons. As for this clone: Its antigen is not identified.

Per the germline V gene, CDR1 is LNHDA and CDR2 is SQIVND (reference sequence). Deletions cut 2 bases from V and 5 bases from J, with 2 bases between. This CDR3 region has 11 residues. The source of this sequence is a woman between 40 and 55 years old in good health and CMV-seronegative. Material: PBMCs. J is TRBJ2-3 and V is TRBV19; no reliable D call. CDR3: CASSIQDTQYF. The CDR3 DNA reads TGTGCCAGTAGTATACAAGATACGCAGTATTTT.